This T cell receptor (beta chain) was sequenced in a study of blood T cell repertoires in COVID-19. Whole-study context: The analysed material was cDNA or gDNA that came from T cells, B-cell-depleted T cells, or PBMCs.

CDR3 length equals 17 residues. Trimming pared 3 bases from V and 0 bases from J, leaving 15 bases between. Germline V gene lookup returns CDR1 MDHEN and CDR2 SYDVKM. Per the original data handling: How many nucleated cells were present was estimated from reference gene primer amplification. Using immunoSEQ multiplex PCR, the repertoire was profiled, and TCRdb retains in-frame clones only, with some absent. For V, J and clone size, that table is used; D and trimming come from the DNA. The table lists some 300,000 clones, around 91% of them singletons. The chain joins TRBV28 to TRBJ1-3, with D possibly TRBD1 on 6 matching bases. The sample taken for sequencing was PBMCs or T cells enriched from blood (not recorded which). The sequence was collected from a woman aged 18-29 years with acute COVID-19. CDR3 coding DNA: TGTGCCAGCAGTTTCCTCCTAACAGGGACCTCTGGAAACACCATATATTTT. It codes for CASSFLLTGTSGNTIYF.